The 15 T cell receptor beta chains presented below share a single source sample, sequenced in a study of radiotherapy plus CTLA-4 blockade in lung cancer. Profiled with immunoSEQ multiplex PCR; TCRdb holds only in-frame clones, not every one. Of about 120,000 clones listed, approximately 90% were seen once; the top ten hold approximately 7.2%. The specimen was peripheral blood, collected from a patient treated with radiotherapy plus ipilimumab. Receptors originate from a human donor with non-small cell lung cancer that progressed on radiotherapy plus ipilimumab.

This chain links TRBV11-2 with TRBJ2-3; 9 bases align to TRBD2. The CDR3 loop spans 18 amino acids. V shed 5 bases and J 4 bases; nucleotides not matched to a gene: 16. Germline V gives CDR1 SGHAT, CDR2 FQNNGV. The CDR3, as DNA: TGTGCCAGCAGCCCAGGGGCCTGGGCGGGAGGGCCGTCAGATACGCAGTATTTT. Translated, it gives CASSPGAWAGGPSDTQYF.

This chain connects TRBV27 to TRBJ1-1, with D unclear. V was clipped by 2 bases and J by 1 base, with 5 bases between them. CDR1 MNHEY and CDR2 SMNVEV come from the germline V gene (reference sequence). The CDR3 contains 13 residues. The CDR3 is CASSLSRNTEAFF. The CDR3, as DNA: TGTGCCAGCAGTTTAAGCCGGAACACTGAAGCTTTCTTT.

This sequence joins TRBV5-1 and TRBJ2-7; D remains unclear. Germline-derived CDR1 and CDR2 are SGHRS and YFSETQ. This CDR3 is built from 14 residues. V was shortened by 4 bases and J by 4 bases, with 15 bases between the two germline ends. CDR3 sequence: CASSAIWGRYEQYF. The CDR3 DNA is TGCGCCAGCAGCGCGATTTGGGGTAGGTACGAGCAGTACTTC.

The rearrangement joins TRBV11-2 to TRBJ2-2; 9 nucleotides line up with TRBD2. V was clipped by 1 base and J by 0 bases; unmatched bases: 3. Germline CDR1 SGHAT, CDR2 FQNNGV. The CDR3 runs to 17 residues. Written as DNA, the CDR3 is TGTGCCAGCAGCTTAGGGCTAGCGGGACCGAACACCGGGGAGCTGTTTTTT. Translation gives CASSLGLAGPNTGELFF.

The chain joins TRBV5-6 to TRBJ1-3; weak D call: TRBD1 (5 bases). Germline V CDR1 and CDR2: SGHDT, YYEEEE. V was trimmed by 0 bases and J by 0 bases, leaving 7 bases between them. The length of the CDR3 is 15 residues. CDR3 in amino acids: CASSLGGGSGNTIYF. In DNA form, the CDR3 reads TGTGCCAGCAGCTTGGGGGGCGGCTCTGGAAACACCATATATTTT.

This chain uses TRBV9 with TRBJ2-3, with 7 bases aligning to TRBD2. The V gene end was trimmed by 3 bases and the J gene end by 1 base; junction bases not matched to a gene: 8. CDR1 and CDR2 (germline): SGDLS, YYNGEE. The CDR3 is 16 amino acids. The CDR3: CASSARAGSRTDTQYF. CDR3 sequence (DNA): TGTGCCAGCAGCGCCCGAGCGGGATCTCGCACAGATACGCAGTATTTT.

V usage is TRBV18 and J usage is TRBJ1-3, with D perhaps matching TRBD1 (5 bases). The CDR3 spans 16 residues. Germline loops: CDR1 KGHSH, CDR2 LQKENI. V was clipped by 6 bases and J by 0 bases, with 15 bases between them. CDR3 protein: CASSRQGSASGNTIYF. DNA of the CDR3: TGTGCCAGCTCGCGCCAGGGTTCGGCCTCTGGAAACACCATATATTTT.

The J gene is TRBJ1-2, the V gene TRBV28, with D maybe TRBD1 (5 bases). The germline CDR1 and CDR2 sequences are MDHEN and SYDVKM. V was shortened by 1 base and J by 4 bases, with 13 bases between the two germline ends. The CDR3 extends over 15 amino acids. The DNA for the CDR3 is TGTGCCAGCAGTTTATCACTGGGGACCTCCTATGGCTACACCTTC. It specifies CASSLSLGTSYGYTF.

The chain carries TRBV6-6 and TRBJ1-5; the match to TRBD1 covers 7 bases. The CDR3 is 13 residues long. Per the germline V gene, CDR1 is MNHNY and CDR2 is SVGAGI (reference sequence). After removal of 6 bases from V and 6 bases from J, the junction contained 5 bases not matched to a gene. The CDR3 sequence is CASRGGQRQPQHF. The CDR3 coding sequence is TGTGCCAGCAGAGGGGGACAGCGTCAGCCCCAGCATTTT.

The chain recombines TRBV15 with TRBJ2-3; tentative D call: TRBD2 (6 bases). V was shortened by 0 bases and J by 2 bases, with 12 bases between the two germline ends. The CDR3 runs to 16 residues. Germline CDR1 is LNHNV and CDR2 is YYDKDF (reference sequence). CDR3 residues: CATSRESGRDTDTQYF. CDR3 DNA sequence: TGTGCCACCAGCAGAGAATCTGGGCGGGACACAGATACGCAGTATTTT.

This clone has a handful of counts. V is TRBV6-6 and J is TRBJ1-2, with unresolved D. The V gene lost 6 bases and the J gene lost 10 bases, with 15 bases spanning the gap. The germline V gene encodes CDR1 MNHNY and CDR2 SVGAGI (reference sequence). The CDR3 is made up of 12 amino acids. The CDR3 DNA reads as TGTGCCAGCAGCCCAGGCCAGAAGACCTACACCTTC. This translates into CASSPGQKTYTF.

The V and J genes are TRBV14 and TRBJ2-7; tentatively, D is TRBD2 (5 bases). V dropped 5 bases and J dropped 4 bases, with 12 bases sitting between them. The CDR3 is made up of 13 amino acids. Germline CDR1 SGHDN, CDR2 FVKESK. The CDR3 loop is CASSADYPYEQYF. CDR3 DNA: TGTGCCAGCAGCGCCGACTATCCGTACGAGCAGTACTTC.

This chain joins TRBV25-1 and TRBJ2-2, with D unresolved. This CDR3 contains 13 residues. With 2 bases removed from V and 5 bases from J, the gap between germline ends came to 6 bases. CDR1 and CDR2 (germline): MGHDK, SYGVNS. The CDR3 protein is CASSELGTGELFF. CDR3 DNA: TGTGCCAGCAGTGAACTCGGGACCGGGGAGCTGTTTTTT.

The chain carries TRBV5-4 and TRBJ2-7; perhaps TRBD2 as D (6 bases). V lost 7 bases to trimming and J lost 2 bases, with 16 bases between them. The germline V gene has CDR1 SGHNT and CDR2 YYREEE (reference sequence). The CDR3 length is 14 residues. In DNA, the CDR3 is TGTGCCAGCCGCACGGGACTGGGGGCCTACGAGCAGTACTTC. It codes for CASRTGLGAYEQYF.

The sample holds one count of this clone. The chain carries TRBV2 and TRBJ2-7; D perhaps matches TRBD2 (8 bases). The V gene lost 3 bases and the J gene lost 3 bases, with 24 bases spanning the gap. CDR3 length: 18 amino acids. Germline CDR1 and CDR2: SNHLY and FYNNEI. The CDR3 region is CASSDPLQGSGLVYEQYF. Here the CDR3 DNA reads TGTGCCAGCAGTGATCCCTTACAGGGGTCGGGACTAGTCTACGAGCAGTACTTC.